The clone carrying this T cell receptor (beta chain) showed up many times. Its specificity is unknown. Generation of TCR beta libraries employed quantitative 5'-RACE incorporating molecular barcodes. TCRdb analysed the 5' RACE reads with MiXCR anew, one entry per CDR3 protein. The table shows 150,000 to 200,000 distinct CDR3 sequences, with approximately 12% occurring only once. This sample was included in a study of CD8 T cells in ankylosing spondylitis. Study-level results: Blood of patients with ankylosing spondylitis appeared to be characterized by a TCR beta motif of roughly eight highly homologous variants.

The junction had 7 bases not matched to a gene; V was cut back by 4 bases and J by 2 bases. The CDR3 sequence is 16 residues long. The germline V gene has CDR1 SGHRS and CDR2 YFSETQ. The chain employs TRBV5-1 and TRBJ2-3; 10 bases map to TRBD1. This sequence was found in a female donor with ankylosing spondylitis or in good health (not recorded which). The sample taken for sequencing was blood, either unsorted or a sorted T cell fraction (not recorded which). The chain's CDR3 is CASSRDRGRATDTQYF. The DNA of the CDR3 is TGCGCCAGCAGCCGTGACAGGGGGCGGGCCACAGATACGCAGTATTTT. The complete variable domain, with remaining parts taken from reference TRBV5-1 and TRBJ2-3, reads KAGVTQTPRYLIKTRGQQVTLSCSPISGHRSVSWYQQTPGQGLQFLFEYFSETQRNKGNFPGRFSGRQFSNSRSEMNVSTLELGDSALYLCASSRDRGRATDTQYFGPGTRLTVL.